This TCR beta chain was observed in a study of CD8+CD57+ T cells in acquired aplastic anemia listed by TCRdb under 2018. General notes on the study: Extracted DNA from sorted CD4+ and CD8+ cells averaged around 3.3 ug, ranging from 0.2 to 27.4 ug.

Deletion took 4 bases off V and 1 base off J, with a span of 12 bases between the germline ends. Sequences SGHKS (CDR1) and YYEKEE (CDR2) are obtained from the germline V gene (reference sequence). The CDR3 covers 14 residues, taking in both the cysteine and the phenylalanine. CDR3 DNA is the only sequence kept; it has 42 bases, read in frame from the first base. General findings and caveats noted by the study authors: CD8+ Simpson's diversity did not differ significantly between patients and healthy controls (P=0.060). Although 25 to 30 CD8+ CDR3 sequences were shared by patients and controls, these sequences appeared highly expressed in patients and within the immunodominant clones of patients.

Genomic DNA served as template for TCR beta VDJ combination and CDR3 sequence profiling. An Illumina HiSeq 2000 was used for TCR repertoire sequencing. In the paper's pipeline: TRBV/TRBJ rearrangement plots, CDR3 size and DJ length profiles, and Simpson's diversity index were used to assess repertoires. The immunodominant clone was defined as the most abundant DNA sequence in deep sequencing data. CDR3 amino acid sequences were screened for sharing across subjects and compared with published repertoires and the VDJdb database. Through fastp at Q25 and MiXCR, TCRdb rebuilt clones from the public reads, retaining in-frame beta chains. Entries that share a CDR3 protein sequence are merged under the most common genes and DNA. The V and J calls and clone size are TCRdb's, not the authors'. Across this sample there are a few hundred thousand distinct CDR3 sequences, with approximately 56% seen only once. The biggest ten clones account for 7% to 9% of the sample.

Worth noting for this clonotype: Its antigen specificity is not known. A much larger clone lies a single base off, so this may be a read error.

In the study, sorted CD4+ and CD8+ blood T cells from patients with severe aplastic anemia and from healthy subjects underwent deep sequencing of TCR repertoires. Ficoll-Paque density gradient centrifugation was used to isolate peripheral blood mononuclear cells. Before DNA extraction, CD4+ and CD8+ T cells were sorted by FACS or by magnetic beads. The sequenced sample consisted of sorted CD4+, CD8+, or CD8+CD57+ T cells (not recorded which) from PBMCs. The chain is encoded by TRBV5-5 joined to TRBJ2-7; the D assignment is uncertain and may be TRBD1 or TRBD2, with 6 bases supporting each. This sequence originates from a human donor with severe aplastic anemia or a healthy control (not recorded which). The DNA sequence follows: TGTGCCAGCAGCCGCGGGACAAGGTCCTACGAGCAGTACTTC. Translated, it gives CASSRGTRSYEQYF.